This TCR beta chain appears in the sequencing data of a study of shared clonotypes between healthy human individuals. Donors had no recently reported acute infections or vaccinations and were HIV-negative. The authors divided CD4+ cells into CD45RA+ naive and CD45RA-negative memory subsets. Study observations and caveats: Memory subsets generally showed lower estimated richness than naive subsets.

Looked up from germline, CDR1 is SGHVS and CDR2 is FNYEAQ. The junction had 3 bases not matched to a gene; V was cut back by 1 base and J by 2 bases. This CDR3 is built from 15 residues. Approximately 210 ng DNA, 25,000 to 35,000 T cell genomes, went into each sorted-subset replicate PCR. Measured with immunoSEQ multiplex PCR; TCRdb has only the in-frame clones, and not every one. The sample lists roughly 530,000 clones; almost 97% were seen once. As regards this clone: Its antigen is still unknown.

The chain links TRBV7-6 to TRBJ1-1; 8 nucleotides agree with TRBD1. Input material: naive CD4+ T cells sorted from blood. Subset given: CD45RA+ positively selected. The TCR sequence derives from a woman in her thirties in good health. For the CDR3, the DNA is TGTGCCAGCAGCTTAGGTTCAGGGGGCAACACTGAAGCTTTCTTT. Translated, it gives CASSLGSGGNTEAFF.